Given below is one T cell receptor (beta chain) in context. Its antigen remains unknown. Only in-frame clones appear in the TCRdb table, and some are missing; sequencing was by immunoSEQ multiplex PCR. Counted here are 100,000 to 150,000 clones, around 84% occurring once; the ten biggest clones make up 20% to 25%. This sample was included in a study of T cell responses to AZD1222 COVID-19 vaccine. Study observations and caveats: The breadth and depth of Spike-specific TCRs increased once two AZD1222 doses had been given.

With V trimmed by 5 bases and J by 8 bases, 9 bases remained unmatched. CDR3 length equals 16 residues. In germline, CDR1 is SGHVS, CDR2 FNYEAQ. The rearrangement joins TRBV7-6 to TRBJ2-1, with 13 bases fitting TRBD2. The sequences come from peripheral blood, collected on day 0 of AZD1222 vaccination. The sequence was obtained from an adult in good health. CDR3 DNA sequence: TGTGCCAGCAGCAGGATACTAGCGGGGGGGCCATATGAGCAGTTCTTC. The encoded protein is CASSRILAGGPYEQFF.